This T cell receptor (beta chain) was sequenced in a study of tumor-infiltrating lymphocytes in primary liver carcinoma. From about 530 ng total RNA, TCR beta cDNA was generated with a primer in the constant region. Libraries covering TCR beta were generated through three nested multiplex PCR rounds (using a slightly modified ARM-PCR). The first two PCR rounds used TRBV1-TRBV30 forward primers with a C-beta reverse primer, roughly 11 cycles each. TCRdb independently ran MiXCR on the multiplex PCR reads; one entry per CDR3 protein. The data show about 100,000 distinct CDR3 sequences, 69% seen once. Co-extracted RNA and DNA came from roughly 20-30 mg of unsorted bulk tissue. The patients carried chronic HBV infection and had received no treatment. Samples were taken from five separate regions (per tumor). A note on this clonotype: No antigen is known for it.

Points from the study as a whole: Between tumor regions, pairs overlapped more than tumor-adjacent and tumor-blood pairs did.

With V trimmed by 1 base and J by 8 bases, 3 bases remained unmatched. CDR3 length: 15 residues. CDR1 is SGHTA and CDR2 is FQGTGA in the germline V gene. This receptor was obtained from a woman in her sixties with primary liver carcinoma and hepatitis B virus infection. The chain combines TRBV7-3 with TRBJ2-1; 12 bases are a match to TRBD2. Sequencing used liver tumor tissue from sampling region 5. Subset denoted: tumor region T5, tumor centre. The chain's CDR3 is CASSLMTSGSHEQFF. CDR3 nucleotide sequence: TGTGCCAGCAGCTTAATGACTAGCGGGAGCCATGAGCAGTTCTTC.